This paragraph covers one T cell receptor beta chain sequence. The data were taken from a study of blood T cell repertoires in COVID-19. Data came from immunoSEQ multiplex PCR; TCRdb stores just in-frame clones and leaves some out. The data show under 200,000 clones, approximately 85% seen once. This CDR3 is built from 13 residues. The junction had 1 base not matched to a gene; V was cut back by 7 bases and J by 3 bases. Germline loops: CDR1 SGHVS, CDR2 FNYEAQ. This TCR was recovered from a man in his forties or fifties with acute or convalescent COVID-19. The chain employs TRBV7-6 and TRBJ2-5, with 11 bases that match TRBD2. Input material: peripheral blood. The CDR3 sequence is CASTGLAEETQYF. For the CDR3, the DNA is TGTGCCAGCACGGGACTAGCGGAAGAGACCCAGTACTTC.